The 20 T cell receptor beta chains reported below all come from one sample, sequenced in a study of blood T cell repertoires in COVID-19. The method was immunoSEQ multiplex PCR; TCRdb's version includes in-frame clones alone and lacks a portion of them. The sample carries about 220,000 clones, around 85% recorded once. Sample: peripheral blood. The receptors derive from a woman in her seventies with COVID-19, enrolled during active disease.

The chain recombines TRBV7-2 with TRBJ1-1; 7 nucleotides align to TRBD1. Germline V CDR1 and CDR2: SGHTA, FQGNSA. This CDR3 comprises 14 residues. V lost 5 bases to trimming and J lost 12 bases; unmatched junction nucleotides: 15. CDR3 region: CASSPRQGISSTFF. The CDR3 DNA follows: TGTGCCAGCAGCCCACGACAGGGTATTAGTTCAACTTTCTTT.

V usage is TRBV7-9 and J usage is TRBJ1-1; 7 bases align to TRBD1. The germline CDR1 and CDR2 sequences are SEHNR and FQNEAQ (reference sequence). V gave up 5 bases and J gave up 4 bases; unmatched junction bases: 16. This CDR3 comprises 17 residues. The CDR3 nucleotides read TGTGCCAGCAGCCTAGTCGCCTTGAGGACAGGTCTCACTGAAGCTTTCTTT. It is translated as CASSLVALRTGLTEAFF.

A few counts support this clone. The chain combines TRBV19 with TRBJ1-2, with a possible D match to TRBD1 (6 bases). Deletions cut 7 bases from V and 4 bases from J, with 16 bases between. The CDR3 is made up of 14 amino acids. Germline V lookup: CDR1 LNHDA, CDR2 SQIVND (reference sequence). CDR3 amino acids: CASTRGTGPYGYTF. CDR3 nucleotide sequence: TGTGCCAGTACTCGCGGTACAGGGCCCTATGGCTACACCTTC.

The chain carries TRBV7-2 and TRBJ1-5; 8 positions match TRBD1. V lost 1 base, J lost 12 bases, and 8 bases stayed unmatched. Germline V CDR1 and CDR2: SGHTA, FQGNSA. The CDR3 length is 14 residues. CDR3 loop: CASSLDLGRGLQHF. The CDR3 DNA follows: TGTGCCAGCAGCTTAGATTTGGGCAGGGGGCTCCAGCATTTT.

The chain is built from TRBV7-2 and TRBJ2-1; 9 bases line up with TRBD1. Trimming removed 3 bases from V and 7 bases from J; junction bases left unmatched: 7. Germline assignment: CDR1 SGHTA and CDR2 FQGNSA. This CDR3 comprises 15 residues. CDR3 in DNA: TGTGCCAGCAGCTTCAGGACAGGGGAGGGAAATGAGCAGTTCTTC. Translation: CASSFRTGEGNEQFF.

The chain carries TRBV7-6 and TRBJ2-5; 7 positions match TRBD2. The CDR3 loop spans 17 amino acids. With 0 bases clipped from V and 5 bases from J, the junction kept 12 bases outside the gene matches. In germline, CDR1 is SGHVS, CDR2 FNYEAQ. In DNA, the CDR3 is TGTGCCAGCAGCTTAGCGGACCGGGAGGCCCGATCGGAGACCCAGTACTTC. This codes for CASSLADREARSETQYF.

V usage is TRBV7-3 and J usage is TRBJ2-3; tentative D call: TRBD1 (5 bases). V lost 8 bases and J 2 bases, leaving 11 bases between the germline ends. The germline gives CDR1 SGHTA, CDR2 FQGTGA. CDR3 length equals 13 residues. This chain's CDR3 is CASRAGITDTQYF. CDR3 sequence (DNA): TGTGCCAGCCGAGCAGGGATCACAGATACGCAGTATTTT.

V gene TRBV7-9 combines with J gene TRBJ1-1, with no clear D. The CDR3 sequence is 11 residues long. V lost 5 bases and J 4 bases, leaving 5 bases between the germline ends. CDR1 is SEHNR, CDR2 FQNEAQ, per germline (reference sequence). CDR3 in amino acids: CASSVGTEAFF. In nucleotides, the CDR3 is TGTGCCAGCAGCGTCGGCACTGAAGCTTTCTTT.

The V call is TRBV6-2 or TRBV6-3, the J call TRBJ1-5, with TRBD1 matching over 9 bases. Germline lookup yields CDR1 MNHEY and CDR2 SVGEGT. This CDR3 has 18 residues. V gave up 1 base and J gave up 2 bases; unmatched junction bases: 9. CDR3 nucleotide sequence: TGTGCCAGCAGTTACTACCCCCCGGGACAGGGTGGCAATCAGCCCCAGCATTTT. Amino acid sequence: CASSYYPPGQGGNQPQHF.

This sequence joins TRBV20-1 and TRBJ1-2; a weak D match, TRBD1 (6 bases). The V end lost 3 bases, the J end lost 4 bases, and 18 bases lay between the germline ends. The CDR3 covers 15 residues. Germline V lookup: CDR1 DFQATT, CDR2 SNEGSKA (reference sequence). The CDR3 region is CSASIGGRNTYGYTF. CDR3 coding DNA: TGCAGTGCTAGTATAGGGGGTAGGAATACCTATGGCTACACCTTC.

As DNA, the CDR3 is TGTGCCAGCAGCCTGGAAGGAACAGGGGGCACTGAAGCTTTCTTT. It yields the protein CASSLEGTGGTEAFF. V usage is TRBV5-6 and J usage is TRBJ1-1, with TRBD1 matching 8 bases. The CDR3 length is 15 residues. V trimming: 4 bases; J trimming: 4 bases; junction bases outside the gene matches: 9. From germline, CDR1 is SGHDT and CDR2 YYEEEE.

V gene TRBV6-6 combines with J gene TRBJ2-1, with 8 bases identical to TRBD2. This CDR3 is 15 amino acids long. The trim removed 5 bases at V and 2 bases at J, leaving 5 bases unmatched. Germline lookup yields CDR1 MNHNY and CDR2 SVGAGI (reference sequence). CDR3 sequence (DNA): TGTGCCAGCAGTCCAAGCGGGAGTACCTACAATGAGCAGTTCTTC. It yields the protein CASSPSGSTYNEQFF.

J is TRBJ2-5 and V is TRBV18; D unresolved. Germline CDR1 and CDR2: KGHSH and LQKENI. With 0 bases removed from V and 5 bases from J, the gap between germline ends came to 10 bases. The CDR3 consists of 14 residues. CDR3: CASSPPFAVETQYF. Here the CDR3 DNA reads TGTGCCAGCTCACCACCATTTGCAGTGGAGACCCAGTACTTC.

This sequence joins TRBV2 and TRBJ2-3; 8 nucleotides match TRBD1. This CDR3 has 14 amino acids. The V gene end was trimmed by 5 bases and the J gene end by 1 base; junction bases not matched to a gene: 2. Germline values: CDR1 SNHLY, CDR2 FYNNEI. CDR3 DNA sequence: TGTGCCAGCAGTCCGACAGGGGGCACAGATACGCAGTATTTT. Encoded protein: CASSPTGGTDTQYF. Drawing the rest from reference TRBV2 and TRBJ2-3, the complete variable domain is EPEVTQTPSHQVTQMGQEVILRCVPISNHLYFYWYRQILGQKVEFLVSFYNNEISEKSEIFDDQFSVERPDGSNFTLKIRSTKLEDSAMYFCASSPTGGTDTQYFGPGTRLTVL.

The count of this clone is one. The V and J genes are TRBV9 and TRBJ1-2; possible D gene TRBD1, 6 bases. The germline V gene encodes CDR1 SGDLS and CDR2 YYNGEE. Trimming shortened V by 4 bases and J by 1 base, and 14 bases separated the two germline ends. The CDR3 covers 15 residues. The CDR3: CASSLRGQNNYGYTF. The CDR3 region has the DNA TGTGCCAGCAGCCTTCGCGGACAGAATAACTATGGCTACACCTTC.

The genes are TRBV5-6 and TRBJ2-1; possible D gene TRBD1, 6 bases. Trimming removed 0 bases from V and 0 bases from J, with 13 bases in between. This CDR3 is built from 17 residues. The germline V gene has CDR1 SGHDT and CDR2 YYEEEE. As DNA, the CDR3 is TGTGCCAGCAGCTTGGTCTACAGGGCTTTCTCCTACAATGAGCAGTTCTTC. The encoded protein is CASSLVYRAFSYNEQFF.

V usage is TRBV5-4 and J usage is TRBJ2-7, with 13 bases fitting TRBD2. The CDR3 runs 15 residues. CDR1 and CDR2 from the germline V gene are SGHNT and YYREEE (reference sequence). V was clipped by 2 bases and J by 7 bases; unmatched bases: 6. This CDR3 is CASSLTSGREGEQYF. CDR3 bases: TGTGCCAGCAGCTTAACTAGCGGGAGGGAGGGTGAGCAGTACTTC.

The count of this clone is one. This chain connects TRBV11-2 to TRBJ1-4, with a possible D match to TRBD1 (6 bases). This CDR3 comprises 18 residues. The V gene lost 0 bases and the J gene lost 0 bases, with 14 bases spanning the gap. Germline V gene data show CDR1 as SGHAT and CDR2 as FQNNGV. The DNA for the CDR3 is TGTGCCAGCAGCTTAGAATTAGACAGGATTGCAACTAATGAAAAACTGTTTTTT. Its translation is CASSLELDRIATNEKLFF.

The J gene is TRBJ1-1, the V gene TRBV4-2; 9 nucleotides match TRBD1. V lost 4 bases, J lost 3 bases, and 9 bases stayed unmatched. This CDR3 comprises 16 residues. The germline CDR1 and CDR2 sequences are LGHNA and YNFKEQ. CDR3 DNA sequence: TGTGCCAGCAGCCCAAGACAGGGGGGAGTCGACACTGAAGCTTTCTTT. Its protein is CASSPRQGGVDTEAFF.

The rearrangement uses TRBV2 and TRBJ1-2, with D perhaps matching TRBD1 (5 bases). Per the germline V gene, CDR1 is SNHLY and CDR2 is FYNNEI. This CDR3 has 16 amino acids. The V gene lost 6 bases and the J gene lost 4 bases, with 21 bases spanning the gap. Here the CDR3 DNA reads TGTGCCAGCAGAGATGTTTGGTCTTCGGGGGTCTATGGCTACACCTTC. As protein: CASRDVWSSGVYGYTF. Complete variable domain (other parts from reference TRBV2 and TRBJ1-2): EPEVTQTPSHQVTQMGQEVILRCVPISNHLYFYWYRQILGQKVEFLVSFYNNEISEKSEIFDDQFSVERPDGSNFTLKIRSTKLEDSAMYFCASRDVWSSGVYGYTFGSGTRLTVV.